The next 15 T cell receptor beta chains were all read from a single sample in a study of T-cell reconstitution after alpha-beta-depleted transplantation in children. During its preparation, the TCRbeta library received unique molecular identifiers. TCRdb redid the calling of the PCR reads with MiXCR, one entry per CDR3 protein. The sample has just over 950,000 distinct CDR3 sequences; about 29% are singletons. This specimen was PBMCs, mostly from graft donor cells, taken 360 days after TCRalphabeta/CD19-depleted stem cell transplant. These receptors were collected from a boy in the first two years of life who had a stem cell transplant for SCID, so the T cells may come from the graft donor.

The table lists this clonotype with many counts. The chain is built from TRBV10-1 and TRBJ2-3, with TRBD2 identical over 12 bases. The germline gives CDR1 WNHNN, CDR2 SYGVQD (reference sequence). V gave up 3 bases and J gave up 3 bases; unmatched junction bases: 4. This CDR3 contains 16 residues. CDR3 sequence: CASSDFLAGGTDTQYF. In nucleotides, the CDR3 is TGCGCCAGCAGTGACTTCCTAGCGGGGGGGACAGATACGCAGTATTTT.

This clonotype was observed a few times. CDR3 DNA sequence: TGTGCCAGCAGTTACGGTCGGACGTGGGAGACCCAGTACTTC. Amino acids: CASSYGRTWETQYF. This chain connects TRBV6-5 to TRBJ2-5; D is unresolved. The CDR3 totals 14 residues. CDR1 and CDR2 (germline): MNHEY, SVGAGI. Trimming removed 2 bases at V and 5 bases at J, with 12 bases between.

This clonotype was recorded a few times. The chain recombines TRBV28 with TRBJ2-7; D unclear. V was shortened by 5 bases and J by 0 bases, with 11 bases between the two germline ends. Germline CDR1 is MDHEN and CDR2 is SYDVKM. CDR3 length: 14 residues. In nucleotides, the CDR3 is TGTGCCAGCAGTGGGCGGATGGTCTCCTACGAGCAGTACTTC. It specifies CASSGRMVSYEQYF. The full variable domain, rest sourced from reference TRBV28 and TRBJ2-7, is DVKVTQSSRYLVKRTGEKVFLECVQDMDHENMFWYRQDPGLGLRLIYFSYDVKMKEKGDIPEGYSVSREKKERFSLILESASTNQTSMYLCASSGRMVSYEQYFGPGTRLTVT.

This rearrangement joins TRBV2 to TRBJ1-2; D may be TRBD1 (6 bases). V lost 2 bases and J 7 bases, leaving 11 bases between the germline ends. Germline-derived CDR1 and CDR2 are SNHLY and FYNNEI. This CDR3 contains 13 residues. CDR3 protein: CASSELGGGGYTF. CDR3 DNA: TGTGCCAGCAGTGAACTCGGGGGCGGTGGCTACACCTTC.

The chain uses TRBV12-3 or TRBV12-4 and TRBJ2-7; 8 bases line up with TRBD2. The CDR3 length is 15 residues. The trim removed 6 bases at V and 0 bases at J, leaving 7 bases unmatched. CDR3 coding DNA: TGTGCCAGCAGCCGCGGGGGGCCAAGCTCCTACGAGCAGTACTTC. It is translated as CASSRGGPSSYEQYF.

The table lists this clonotype with a few counts. The chain couples TRBV6-1 to TRBJ2-1; a weak D match, TRBD2 (6 bases). The length of the CDR3 is 15 residues. Trimming shortened V by 6 bases and J by 1 base, and 13 bases separated the two germline ends. Germline V gene sequence: CDR1 MNHNS, CDR2 SASEGT. The CDR3 loop is CASRGGAGSYNEQFF. DNA of the CDR3: TGTGCCAGCAGAGGAGGGGCCGGATCCTACAATGAGCAGTTCTTC.

In this sample, this clonotype turned up a few times. The rearrangement joins TRBV3-1 to TRBJ2-1; the D gene is possibly TRBD2 (5 bases). V gave up 2 bases and J gave up 1 base, with 9 bases separating them. Germline V gene data show CDR1 as LGHDT and CDR2 as YNNKEL (reference sequence). CDR3 size: 15 residues. CDR3 coding DNA: TGTGCCAGCAGCCAATACCGAGGGTCCTACAATGAGCAGTTCTTC. Protein product: CASSQYRGSYNEQFF.

The V and J genes are TRBV20-1 and TRBJ1-2; D unclear. The CDR3 sequence is 13 residues long. Germline V gives CDR1 DFQATT, CDR2 SNEGSKA (reference sequence). The V gene lost 1 base and the J gene lost 8 bases, with 14 bases spanning the gap. In nucleotides, the CDR3 is TGCAGTGCTAGAGCAGACCCCTATGGGGGCTACACCTTC. It is translated as CSARADPYGGYTF.

This sequence joins TRBV6-5 and TRBJ1-2; the D gene is possibly TRBD1 (5 bases). This CDR3 region has 15 residues. The germline V and J ends were trimmed by 3 bases and 0 bases, with 11 bases remaining between them. CDR1 is MNHEY, CDR2 SVGAGI, per germline. CDR3 sequence: CASSYGGVPNYGYTF. DNA of the CDR3: TGTGCCAGCAGTTATGGGGGGGTTCCTAACTATGGCTACACCTTC.

In its sample, this clonotype was seen a few times. This chain uses TRBV7-6 with TRBJ2-1; TRBD2 aligns across 10 bases. Germline lookup yields CDR1 SGHVS and CDR2 FNYEAQ. The CDR3 loop spans 17 amino acids. Trimming cost V 1 base and J 4 bases; bases outside gene matches: 7. CDR3 nucleotide sequence: TGTGCCAGCAGCTTAGGGACTAGCGGAATAGTATACAATGAGCAGTTCTTC. Amino acids: CASSLGTSGIVYNEQFF.

About this clonotype itself: One junction end disagrees with the germline gene, perhaps due to a read error. The genes are TRBV9 and TRBJ2-7, with TRBD1 as a possible D gene (5 bases). Germline lookup yields CDR1 SGDLS and CDR2 YYNGEE. CDR3 length equals 15 residues. The CDR3 DNA reads TGTGCCAGCAGCGTAGGAGGTCAGGGCCTCTACCAGCAGTACTTC. It yields the protein CASSVGGQGLYQQYF.

This clonotype has just a few counts. V is TRBV6-1 and J is TRBJ2-3; no definite D call. The V gene's germline CDR1 is MNHNS and CDR2 SASEGT. V was shortened by 2 bases and J by 2 bases, with 17 bases between the two germline ends. The CDR3 contains 17 residues. DNA for the CDR3: TGTGCCAGCAGTGAAACCCCAGGAAGTTCTCTCACAGATACGCAGTATTTT. This encodes CASSETPGSSLTDTQYF.

The V call is TRBV7-8, the J call TRBJ1-4; maybe TRBD1 (6 bases). Germline V gives CDR1 SGHVS, CDR2 FQNEAQ. The CDR3 has 14 amino acids. Trimming shortened V by 5 bases and J by 8 bases, and 15 bases separated the two germline ends. The CDR3 is CASSPPGGKEKLFF. CDR3 nucleotide sequence: TGTGCCAGCAGCCCGCCGGGGGGCAAAGAAAAACTGTTTTTT.

This clonotype was recorded a few times. The chain recombines TRBV5-1 with TRBJ1-1; D possibly corresponds to TRBD1 (5 bases). Per the germline V gene, CDR1 is SGHRS and CDR2 is YFSETQ. V was trimmed by 0 bases and J by 3 bases, leaving 18 bases between them. The CDR3 consists of 17 residues. For the CDR3, the DNA is TGCGCCAGCAGCTTGGATTCGGCGGGGCTAAGGCACACTGAAGCTTTCTTT. Amino acid sequence: CASSLDSAGLRHTEAFF.

The V call is TRBV5-5, the J call TRBJ2-2; the D call may be TRBD1 or TRBD2 (5 bases each). The V end lost 1 base, the J end lost 4 bases, and 14 bases lay between the germline ends. Germline loops: CDR1 SGHKS, CDR2 YYEKEE (reference sequence). The CDR3 contains 16 residues. The CDR3 DNA reads as TGTGCCAGCAGCTTGTGGCATCCTGGGACCACCGGGGAGCTGTTTTTT. Protein sequence: CASSLWHPGTTGELFF.